Described below is a single TCR beta chain sequence and its context. Its antigen is unidentified. TCRdb's table, derived via immunoSEQ multiplex PCR, lists solely in-frame clones and lacks some. The table has about 27,000 clones, 78% seen once. The germline V gene has CDR1 SGHVS and CDR2 FQNEAQ. Trimming left V 5 bases short and J 0 bases short, with 5 bases between. This CDR3 has 12 amino acids. The data stem from a study of PD-1 blockade in classical Hodgkin lymphoma. All patients relapsed after autologous stem cell transplantation, and brentuximab vedotin exposure varied. Study observations and caveats: Diversity similar to that of newly diagnosed patients was seen at baseline in complete responders. According to reports, newly diagnosed patients had lower baseline TCR diversity than healthy donors, and relapsed/refractory patients had lower baseline TCR diversity still.

This TCR was sampled from a human donor with classical Hodgkin lymphoma. The input for sequencing was peripheral blood mononuclear cells (PBMCs), taken before the second cycle of nivolumab. The chain uses TRBV7-8 and TRBJ2-7; D remains ambiguous. CDR3 region: CASSLTSYEQYF. In nucleotides, the CDR3 is TGTGCCAGCAGCCTTACCTCCTACGAGCAGTACTTC. The whole variable domain, remainder taken from reference TRBV7-8 and TRBJ2-7, is GAGVSQSPRYKVAKRGQDVALRCDPISGHVSLFWYQQALGQGPEFLTYFQNEAQLDKSGLPSDRFFAERPEGSVSTLKIQRTQQEDSAVYLCASSLTSYEQYFGPGTRLTVT.